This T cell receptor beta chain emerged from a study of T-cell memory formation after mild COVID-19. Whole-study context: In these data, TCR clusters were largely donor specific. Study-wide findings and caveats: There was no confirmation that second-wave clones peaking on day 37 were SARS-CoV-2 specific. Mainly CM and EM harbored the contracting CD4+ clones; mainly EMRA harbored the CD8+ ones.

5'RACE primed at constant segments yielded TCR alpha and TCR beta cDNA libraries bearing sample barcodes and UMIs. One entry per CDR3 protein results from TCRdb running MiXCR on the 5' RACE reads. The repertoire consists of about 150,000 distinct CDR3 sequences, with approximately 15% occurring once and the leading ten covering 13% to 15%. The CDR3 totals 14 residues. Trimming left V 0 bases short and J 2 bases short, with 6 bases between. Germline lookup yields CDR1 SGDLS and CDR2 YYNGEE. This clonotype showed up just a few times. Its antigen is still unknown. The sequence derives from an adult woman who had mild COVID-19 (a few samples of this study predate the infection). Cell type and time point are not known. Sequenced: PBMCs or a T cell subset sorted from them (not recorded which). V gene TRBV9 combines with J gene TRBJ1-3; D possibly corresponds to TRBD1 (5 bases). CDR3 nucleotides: TGTGCCAGCAGCGTAGCGGGGGCTGGAAACACCATATATTTT. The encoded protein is CASSVAGAGNTIYF.